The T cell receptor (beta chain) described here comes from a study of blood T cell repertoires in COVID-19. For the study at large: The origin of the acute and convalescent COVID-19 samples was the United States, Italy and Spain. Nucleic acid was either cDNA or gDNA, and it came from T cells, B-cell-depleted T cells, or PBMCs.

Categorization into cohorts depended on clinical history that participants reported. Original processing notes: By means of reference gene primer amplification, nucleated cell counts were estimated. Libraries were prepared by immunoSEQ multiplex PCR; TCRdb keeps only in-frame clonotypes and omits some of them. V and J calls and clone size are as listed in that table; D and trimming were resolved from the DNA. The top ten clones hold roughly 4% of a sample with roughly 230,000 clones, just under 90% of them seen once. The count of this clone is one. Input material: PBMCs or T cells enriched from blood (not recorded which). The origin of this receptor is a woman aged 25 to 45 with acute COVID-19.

The CDR3 is CAWSKDRGAYEQYF. The CDR3 DNA sequence: TGTGCCTGGAGTAAGGACAGGGGGGCCTACGAGCAGTACTTC. The chain links TRBV30 to TRBJ2-7, with 10 bases lining up with TRBD1. CDR3 length: 14 residues. After removal of 2 bases from V and 2 bases from J, the junction contained 3 bases not matched to a gene. Germline assignment: CDR1 GTSNPN and CDR2 SVGIG (reference sequence).